The rows below give T cell receptor beta chains drawn from one sample of a study of blood T cell repertoires in COVID-19. The protocol was immunoSEQ multiplex PCR, while the TCRdb copy is restricted to in-frame clones and leaves out a portion. Of 130,000 or so clones detected, 88% appear once; the ten largest clones hold 10% to 13%. Sequencing was done on a sample of peripheral blood. These receptors originate from a man aged 50 to 60 with acute or convalescent COVID-19. Both conserved end residues are part of each CDR3. Fields, in order: V gene, J gene, D gene, clone size, CDR3 DNA, CDR3 protein. A D gene is named only where the DNA matches it firmly. The listing skips clone size in some rows; elsewhere it reads once, few, many or a size class.

TRBV12-5	TRBJ1-1	.	.	TGTGCTAGTGGTTTGGGGGGGGTAGGGGCTGAAGCTTTCTTT	CASGLGGVGAEAFF
TRBV10-1	TRBJ2-1	TRBD2	.	TGCGCCAGCGGAACTAGCGGGAGGCTGGGGGGTGAGCAGTTCTTC	CASGTSGRLGGEQFF
TRBV5-5	TRBJ1-2	TRBD1	few	TGTGCCAGCAGCGCCTCCGGGACAGGTTACTATGGCTACACCTTC	CASSASGTGYYGYTF
TRBV5-1	TRBJ1-6	TRBD1	.	TGCGCCAGCAGCCTTTCCGGACAGGGGGGGTCACCCCTCCACTTT	CASSLSGQGGSPLHF
TRBV2	TRBJ2-2	.	few	TGTGCCAGCAGTTATACAGGGTTGAACACCGGGGAGCTGTTTTTT	CASSYTGLNTGELFF
TRBV19	TRBJ1-5	.	.	TGTGCCAGTAGTATCGCCAGGCCAGGGATTCAGCCCCAGCATTTT	CASSIARPGIQPQHF
TRBV5-1	TRBJ1-4	TRBD1	.	TGCGCCAGCAGCCTCCTCACAGGGGGGGAGGAAAAACTGTTTTTT	CASSLLTGGEEKLFF
TRBV9	TRBJ1-1	TRBD1	once	TGTGCCAGCAGCGACCCCTGGGACAGGGAATGGAACACTGAAGCTTTCTTT	CASSDPWDREWNTEAFF
TRBV5-1	TRBJ2-3	.	.	TGCGCCAGCACCCGCTTCGGAGGGACCCCCACAGATACGCAGTATTTT	CASTRFGGTPTDTQYF
TRBV10-2	TRBJ2-7	.	once	TGCGCCAGCAGTGGGCCGCCGTGGACAGGGAGGGACTACGAGCAGTACTTC	CASSGPPWTGRDYEQYF
TRBV20-1	TRBJ2-2	.	.	TGCAGTGCTAGTCGGCAGGGTAACACCGGGGAGCTGTTTTTT	CSASRQGNTGELFF
TRBV30	TRBJ1-2	.	few	TGTGCCTGGAGTGTATCTCGGGGTGGCTACACCTTC	CAWSVSRGGYTF
TRBV6-5	TRBJ1-1	TRBD1	once	TGTGCCAGCAGTCCCCGGGACAGGGAAAGCGCTGAAGCTTTCTTT	CASSPRDRESAEAFF
TRBV28	TRBJ2-7	.	.	TGTGCCAGCAGTTTATTAGCTGACGAGCAGTACTTC	CASSLLADEQYF
TRBV29-1	TRBJ2-7	TRBD1	.	TGCAGCGTTGGGGAAAGGACAGGGCTCGAGCAGTACTTC	CSVGERTGLEQYF
TRBV15	TRBJ1-1	.	.	TGTGCCACCAGCAGAGTAGCGGGGTACACTGAAGCTTTCTTT	CATSRVAGYTEAFF
TRBV15	TRBJ1-1	TRBD1	.	TGTGCCACCAGCGGAATATTGACAGGGGTTAGCACTGAAGCTTTCTTT	CATSGILTGVSTEAFF
TRBV2	TRBJ2-3	TRBD2	.	TGTGCCAGCAGTCCCCGGGGGGGGAGGTCTGGGCAGAGCACAGATACGCAGTATTTT	CASSPRGGRSGQSTDTQYF
TRBV19	TRBJ1-5	.	.	TGTGCCAGTAGTATAGATCCCCTGAGTGGTCAGCCCCAGCATTTT	CASSIDPLSGQPQHF
TRBV27	TRBJ2-1	.	.	TGTGCCAGCAGTTTAGGGGGGGCCGGCGAGCAGTTCTTC	CASSLGGAGEQFF
TRBV3-1/TRBV3-2	TRBJ2-7	.	.	TGTGCCAGCAGCCAACTTTACGAGCAGTACTTC	CASSQLYEQYF
TRBV5-1	TRBJ2-2	.	once	TGCGCCAGCAACCTACAGGGAACGAACACCGGGGAGCTGTTTTTT	CASNLQGTNTGELFF
TRBV5-5	TRBJ1-4	TRBD1	.	TGTGCCAGCAGCTCACAGGGGAGTGGGCATGAAAAACTGTTTTTT	CASSSQGSGHEKLFF
TRBV2	TRBJ1-4	.	.	TGTGCCAGCAGACCTACCGAACCTAATGAAAAACTGTTTTTT	CASRPTEPNEKLFF
TRBV15	TRBJ1-1	.	.	TGTGCCACCAGCAGAGATCGGGGTTCTGAAGCTTTCTTT	CATSRDRGSEAFF
TRBV28	TRBJ1-1	.	.	TGTGCCAGCAGAAACCCGCGGGGCACTGAAGCTTTCTTT	CASRNPRGTEAFF
TRBV4-2	TRBJ1-2	.	.	TGTGCCAGCAGCCAAGTTTCGGGAGACAGCTACTATGGCTACACCTTC	CASSQVSGDSYYGYTF
TRBV11-1	TRBJ2-2	.	.	TGTGCCAGCAGCCGGGGCACCGGGGAGCTGTTTTTT	CASSRGTGELFF
TRBV7-9	TRBJ1-1	TRBD1	.	TGTGCCAGCAGCCAAGGCGCTGACAGGGGGGCTTTCTTT	CASSQGADRGAFF
TRBV10-2	TRBJ2-5	TRBD2	.	TGCGCCAGCACCCAGCGGGGCAAAGAGACCCAGTACTTC	CASTQRGKETQYF
TRBV27	TRBJ2-1	TRBD1	.	TGTGCCAGCAGCAGCTCCGGGACAGGGAATGAGCAGTTCTTC	CASSSSGTGNEQFF
TRBV2	TRBJ1-1	.	.	TGTGCCAGCAAGGCACAGCCGAACACTGAAGCTTTCTTT	CASKAQPNTEAFF
TRBV2	TRBJ2-7	.	.	TGTGCCAGCAGTGGGACGGGTTGGGAAGCGGCCCTCTCCTACGAGCAGTACTTC	CASSGTGWEAALSYEQYF
TRBV5-6	TRBJ2-1	TRBD2	.	TGTGCCAGCAGCTTTACTAGCGGGAGGGAGCAGTTCTTC	CASSFTSGREQFF
TRBV7-2	TRBJ1-1	.	.	TGTGCCAGCAGCCACGACAGGAAGGGCGAAGCTTTCTTT	CASSHDRKGEAFF
TRBV19	TRBJ1-2	TRBD1	.	TGTGCCATAGGGACAGGGAACGACTATGGCTACACCTTC	CAIGTGNDYGYTF
TRBV19	TRBJ2-7	.	.	TGTGCCAGTAGTAGGGGCAGCTCCTACGAGCAGTACTTC	CASSRGSSYEQYF
TRBV28	TRBJ2-7	.	.	TGTGCCAGCAAGATCGGACACCTAGGGCTCGAGCAGTACTTC	CASKIGHLGLEQYF
TRBV6-1	TRBJ1-4	.	.	TGTGCCAGCAGTGAATCGAGGAAGGAAAAACTGTTTTTT	CASSESRKEKLFF
TRBV5-1	TRBJ2-3	.	.	TGCGCCAGCAGCAGGACTAGCACAGATACGCAGTATTTT	CASSRTSTDTQYF
TRBV18	TRBJ1-2	.	.	TGTGCCAGCTCACCTTTAGACAACCATAACTATGGCTACACCTTC	CASSPLDNHNYGYTF
TRBV28	TRBJ1-5	.	once	TGTGCCAGCAGTTTAGAGCTTGAGCAGCCCCAGCATTTT	CASSLELEQPQHF
TRBV27	TRBJ1-2	.	.	TGTGCCAGCAGTTTAAGGGGGACAAATGGCTACACCTTC	CASSLRGTNGYTF
TRBV10-1	TRBJ2-1	.	.	TGCGCCAGCAGCCCCGGGGATAGCGCTTACAATGAGCAGTTCTTC	CASSPGDSAYNEQFF
TRBV9	TRBJ1-6	.	few	TGTGCCAGCAGCGTAGAGGGACATGGAGGTTCTAATTCACCCCTCCACTTT	CASSVEGHGGSNSPLHF
TRBV4-1	TRBJ2-1	TRBD1	.	TGCGCCAGCAGCCAAGATTACAGGGGAAGGTACAATGAGCAGTTCTTC	CASSQDYRGRYNEQFF
TRBV7-2	TRBJ1-2	.	.	TGTGCCAGCAGCTTATTCGAGGGTCAGGGCTACACCTTC	CASSLFEGQGYTF
TRBV20-1	TRBJ2-1	TRBD2	.	TGCAGTGCTAGTCTCCGGGGGGGGCAAGGGGATGAGCAGTTCTTC	CSASLRGGQGDEQFF
TRBV5-1	TRBJ2-1	TRBD2	.	TGCGCCAGCAGCCCGGCGGCGTCTACTAGCGGGAGGAATGAGCAGTTCTTC	CASSPAASTSGRNEQFF
TRBV5-1	TRBJ2-1	TRBD2	.	TGCGCCAGCAGGGACTCCAGCGGGAGTCGCGAGCAGTTCTTC	CASRDSSGSREQFF
TRBV5-1	TRBJ1-6	.	.	TGCGCCAGCAGCTTTGGGCAGGGTCCATCACCCCTCCACTTT	CASSFGQGPSPLHF
TRBV6-5	TRBJ1-2	.	.	TGTGCCAGCAGTTACGGACTTAACTATGGCTACACCTTC	CASSYGLNYGYTF
TRBV9	TRBJ1-1	.	.	TGTGCCAGCAGCGCTGGGAGGGTGAACACTGAAGCTTTCTTT	CASSAGRVNTEAFF